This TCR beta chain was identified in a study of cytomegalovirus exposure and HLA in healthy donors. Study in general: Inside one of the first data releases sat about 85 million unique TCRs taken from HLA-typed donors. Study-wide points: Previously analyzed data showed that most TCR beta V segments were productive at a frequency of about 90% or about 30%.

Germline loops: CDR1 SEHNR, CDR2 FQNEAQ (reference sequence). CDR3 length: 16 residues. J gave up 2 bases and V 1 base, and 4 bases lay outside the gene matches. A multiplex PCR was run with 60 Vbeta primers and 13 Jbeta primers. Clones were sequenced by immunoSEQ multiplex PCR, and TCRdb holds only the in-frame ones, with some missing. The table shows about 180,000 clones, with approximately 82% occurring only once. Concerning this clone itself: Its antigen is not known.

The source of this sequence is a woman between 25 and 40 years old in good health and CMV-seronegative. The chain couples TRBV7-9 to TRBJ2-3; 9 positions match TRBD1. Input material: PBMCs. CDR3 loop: CASSLGGTGNTDTQYF. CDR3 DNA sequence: TGTGCCAGCAGCTTAGGCGGGACAGGGAACACAGATACGCAGTATTTT. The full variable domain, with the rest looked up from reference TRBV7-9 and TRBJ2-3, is DTGVSQNPRHKITKRGQNVTFRCDPISEHNRLYWYRQTLGQGPEFLTYFQNEAQLEKSRLLSDRFSAERPKGSFSTLEIQRTEQGDSAMYLCASSLGGTGNTDTQYFGPGTRLTVL.